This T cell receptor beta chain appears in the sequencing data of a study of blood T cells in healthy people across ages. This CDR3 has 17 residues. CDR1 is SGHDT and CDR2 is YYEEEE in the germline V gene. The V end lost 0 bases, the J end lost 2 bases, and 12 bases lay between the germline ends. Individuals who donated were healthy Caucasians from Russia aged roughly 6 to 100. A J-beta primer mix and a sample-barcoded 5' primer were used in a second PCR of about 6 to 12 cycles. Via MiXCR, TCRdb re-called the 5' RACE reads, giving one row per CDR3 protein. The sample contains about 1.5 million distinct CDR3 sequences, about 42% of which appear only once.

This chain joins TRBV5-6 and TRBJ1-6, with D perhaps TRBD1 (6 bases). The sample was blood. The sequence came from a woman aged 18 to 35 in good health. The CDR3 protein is CASSLARGTTYNSPLHF. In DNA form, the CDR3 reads TGTGCCAGCAGCTTGGCCAGGGGAACCACCTATAATTCACCCCTCCACTTT.